The sequence of this T cell receptor beta chain was determined in a study of beta chain features in type 1 diabetes (dated by TCRdb to between 2018 and 2020). Describing the broader study: Patients and healthy donors did not differ in mean age, gender distribution, total cell number or subset yield. A total of some 100,000,000 sorted cells were examined across all samples, and a strong correlation was observed between cell number per subset and RNA yield. Regulatory and stem cell-like memory subsets were isolated from only 8 patients and roughly eight healthy donors, whereas naive and central memory subsets came from all 30 or so donors. The study compared TCRB repertoires of sorted circulating CD4+ T cell subsets between recently diagnosed type 1 diabetes patients and matched healthy donors.

Broad study findings and their caveats: Because the HLA sub-analyses included only small numbers of individuals, any influence of HLA type on TCRB rearrangement was left unresolved. A moderate but significant shortening of TCRB CDR3 length was observed in type 1 diabetes patients in all four CD4+ subsets. Shorter templates might be favored by PCR, yet because patient and control samples were amplified and corrected together, any such skew would affect both groups equally. Naive, central memory and regulatory TCRB repertoires appeared more similar among patients than among healthy donors. Because cDNA was sequenced instead of genomic DNA, highly expressing activated cells could be over-represented, though the groups showed no difference in activation or CD3 levels. Fewer insertions and more nucleotide deletions at VDJ recombination sites were observed in patients with type 1 diabetes, implying thymic rearrangement abnormalities.

Each donor gave one peripheral blood draw, averaging approximately 120 mL, which was collected into heparinised tubes. A BD FACSAria II was used to sort naive, central memory, regulatory and stem cell-like memory CD4+ T cells with a panel that included CD45RO, CCR7, CD25, CD127, CD95 and CD27. Every sorted population had a purity above 95%. PBMCs were isolated right away by Lymphoprep density gradient centrifugation and were stained directly, without culture. To minimize batch effects, samples were stained and sorted in pairs, one healthy donor with one patient per experiment. All of the isolated RNA was reverse transcribed with the High Capacity cDNA Reverse Transcription Kit, so expressed TCRB transcripts were sequenced. Deep immunoSEQ sequencing was applied to naive, central memory and regulatory T cell samples, giving an average of around 3.4 million total reads per sample. After sorted cells were lysed in RLT buffer, RNA was extracted with DNase-treated RNeasy Micro or Mini kits, with the choice depending on cell number. Each cell subset was processed separately to prevent cross-contamination, with patient and healthy donor samples processed together. TCRB sequences were amplified from cDNA with the immunoSEQ multiplex PCR, producing 87-bp fragments spanning the CDR3 region. Amplicons were sequenced on the Illumina HiSeq platform. From the authors' description of their analysis: Synthetic template baselines were used to correct PCR bias computationally, reads within Hamming distance 2 were collapsed together, and singletons that could not be merged were discarded. Reads were aligned to IMGT to assign V, D and J genes, CDR3 length, and insertions or deletions at six rearrangement sites. Within each subset, clonotype counts were normalized to sorted cell number, after which true diversity and Gini coefficients were computed with the tcR R package. The overlap coefficient, calculated on TCRB nucleotide sequences, was used to measure repertoire sharing. The clones in this table, taken by TCRdb from immuneACCESS, are in-frame only. Not every clone is retained; where verified, under half of the shortfall comes from an unresolved V gene, and the cause of the rest is unknown. V and J calls plus clone size are reproduced from that table; the DNA served to infer D and trimming. This sample holds around 130,000 clones; 9% were observed only once. The top ten clones comprise under 0.9% of the sample.

According to the germline V gene, CDR1 reads MDHEN and CDR2 reads SYDVKM. The CDR3 covers 13 residues, taking in both the cysteine and the phenylalanine. CDR3 DNA only is kept here, 39 bases in frame from base 1. Trimming takes 8 bases from V and 1 base from J, and the germline ends sit 11 bases apart. This clone showed up just once. No antigen is known for it. No base quality values were provided; no much bigger clone lies one nucleotide off. The sequence came from a young man with type 1 diabetes. Material for sequencing was central memory CD4+ T cells from blood. The rearranged chain carries TRBV28 and TRBJ1-1; the D gene is perhaps TRBD1, on 6 matching bases. In nucleotide form, the sequence is TGTGCCAGCGTCGGACAGCCGAACACTGAAGCTTTCTTT. This codes for CASVGQPNTEAFF.